Following are 9 T cell receptor beta chains from one sample sequenced in a study of cytomegalovirus exposure and HLA in healthy donors. TCRdb keeps only in-frame clones here, not all; method: immunoSEQ multiplex PCR. The repertoire holds 60,000 to 70,000 clones, with roughly 90% as singletons. What was sequenced was PBMCs. The receptor source for this set is a woman aged 18-29 years in good health and CMV-seronegative.

The chain employs TRBV5-6 and TRBJ2-3; 9 bases are a match to TRBD1. The CDR3 loop spans 17 amino acids. J gave up 4 bases and V 1 base, and 10 bases lay outside the gene matches. CDR1 SGHDT and CDR2 YYEEEE come from the germline V gene. The CDR3 DNA follows: TGTGCCAGCAGCTTGACACCTCGGGACAGGGTATCAGATACGCAGTATTTT. Its translation: CASSLTPRDRVSDTQYF. Using reference TRBV5-6 and TRBJ2-3 for the parts outside the CDR3, the full variable domain is DAGVTQSPTHLIKTRGQQVTLRCSPKSGHDTVSWYQQALGQGPQFIFQYYEEEERQRGNFPDRFSGHQFPNYSSELNVNALLLGDSALYLCASSLTPRDRVSDTQYFGPGTRLTVL.

The chain has TRBV19 and TRBJ2-7; TRBD2 matches 11 bases. From germline, CDR1 is LNHDA and CDR2 SQIVND (reference sequence). The CDR3 loop spans 15 amino acids. J lost 6 bases, V lost 3 bases, and 7 bases had no gene match. Here the CDR3 reads CASSIPGTSGSEQYF. CDR3 nucleotide sequence: TGTGCCAGTAGTATTCCCGGGACTAGCGGCTCCGAGCAGTACTTC.

This rearrangement joins TRBV2 to TRBJ2-1; maybe TRBD2 (6 bases). The CDR3 extends over 15 amino acids. CDR1 is SNHLY, CDR2 FYNNEI, per germline. The V gene lost 8 bases and the J gene lost 4 bases, with 18 bases spanning the gap. The CDR3, as DNA: TGTGCCAGCGACCGGACGGGAGACTTATACAATGAGCAGTTCTTC. Its protein product is CASDRTGDLYNEQFF. The full variable domain, completed using reference TRBV2 and TRBJ2-1, is EPEVTQTPSHQVTQMGQEVILRCVPISNHLYFYWYRQILGQKVEFLVSFYNNEISEKSEIFDDQFSVERPDGSNFTLKIRSTKLEDSAMYFCASDRTGDLYNEQFFGPGTRLTVL.

CDR3 region: CASTRTSSTGELFF. In DNA, the CDR3 is TGTGCCAGCACCAGGACTAGTTCCACCGGGGAGCTGTTTTTT. This chain links TRBV6-6 with TRBJ2-2; 7 bases are a match to TRBD2. The CDR3 spans 14 residues. From germline, CDR1 is MNHNY and CDR2 SVGAGI (reference sequence). V was pared by 7 bases and J by 4 bases, with 6 bases of the junction left unmatched.

This sequence joins TRBV6-5 and TRBJ1-4; the match to TRBD1 covers 7 bases. V trimming: 6 bases; J trimming: 5 bases; junction bases outside the gene matches: 6. This CDR3 is built from 14 residues. Germline V lookup: CDR1 MNHEY, CDR2 SVGAGI. The CDR3 bases are TGTGCCAGCAGATTCAGGGGGATGAATGAAAAACTGTTTTTT. Translating it yields CASRFRGMNEKLFF.

This rearrangement joins TRBV5-6 to TRBJ2-5; D is unresolved. The CDR3 has 15 amino acids. Germline assignment: CDR1 SGHDT and CDR2 YYEEEE. Trimming took 0 bases from V and 5 from J, leaving 14 bases between them. The CDR3 is CASSLVSLQRETQYF. The CDR3 coding sequence is TGTGCCAGCAGCTTGGTGTCCTTGCAACGGGAGACCCAGTACTTC.

The table lists this clone with a few counts. The J gene is TRBJ2-7, the V gene TRBV28; possibly TRBD1 for D (6 bases). The CDR3 covers 16 residues. The V gene lost 5 bases and the J gene lost 0 bases, with 17 bases spanning the gap. Germline loops: CDR1 MDHEN, CDR2 SYDVKM. The CDR3 reads CASSPNRWTDSYEQYF. CDR3 in DNA: TGTGCCAGCAGTCCAAACCGTTGGACAGACTCCTACGAGCAGTACTTC. The full variable domain, its missing parts supplied by reference TRBV28 and TRBJ2-7, is DVKVTQSSRYLVKRTGEKVFLECVQDMDHENMFWYRQDPGLGLRLIYFSYDVKMKEKGDIPEGYSVSREKKERFSLILESASTNQTSMYLCASSPNRWTDSYEQYFGPGTRLTVT.

The genes are TRBV28 and TRBJ2-2, with D hard to call. V was clipped by 5 bases and J by 6 bases, with 13 bases between them. This CDR3 is built from 14 residues. The V gene's germline CDR1 is MDHEN and CDR2 SYDVKM. The CDR3 loop reads CASSIPAMAGELFF. In DNA form, the CDR3 reads TGTGCCAGCAGTATACCCGCGATGGCCGGGGAGCTGTTTTTT. Combining the CDR3 with reference TRBV28 and TRBJ2-2 gives the whole variable domain DVKVTQSSRYLVKRTGEKVFLECVQDMDHENMFWYRQDPGLGLRLIYFSYDVKMKEKGDIPEGYSVSREKKERFSLILESASTNQTSMYLCASSIPAMAGELFFGEGSRLTVL.

This clone was detected a few times. The chain uses TRBV9 and TRBJ2-3; no reliable D call. The CDR3 runs 14 residues. Germline V gives CDR1 SGDLS, CDR2 YYNGEE. V dropped 0 bases and J dropped 2 bases, with 7 bases sitting between them. This CDR3 is CASSVAPLTDTQYF. CDR3 in DNA: TGTGCCAGCAGCGTAGCTCCCCTCACAGATACGCAGTATTTT.